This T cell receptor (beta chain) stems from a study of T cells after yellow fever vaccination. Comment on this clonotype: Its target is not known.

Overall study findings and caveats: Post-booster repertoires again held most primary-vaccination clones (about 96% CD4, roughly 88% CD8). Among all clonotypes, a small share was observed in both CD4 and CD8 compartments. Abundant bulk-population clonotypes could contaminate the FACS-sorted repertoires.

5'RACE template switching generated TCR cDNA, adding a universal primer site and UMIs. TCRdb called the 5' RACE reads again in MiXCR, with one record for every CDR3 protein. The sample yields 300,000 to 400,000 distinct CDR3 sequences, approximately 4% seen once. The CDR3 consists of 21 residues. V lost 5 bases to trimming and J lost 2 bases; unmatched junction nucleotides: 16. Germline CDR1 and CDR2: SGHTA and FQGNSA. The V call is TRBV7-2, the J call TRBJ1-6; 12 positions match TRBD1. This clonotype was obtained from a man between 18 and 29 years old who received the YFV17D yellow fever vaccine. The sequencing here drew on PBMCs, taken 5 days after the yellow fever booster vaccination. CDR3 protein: CASSPTRLGTGGETYNSPLHF. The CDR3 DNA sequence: TGTGCCAGCAGCCCTACAAGACTCGGGACAGGGGGCGAGACCTATAATTCACCCCTCCACTTT.